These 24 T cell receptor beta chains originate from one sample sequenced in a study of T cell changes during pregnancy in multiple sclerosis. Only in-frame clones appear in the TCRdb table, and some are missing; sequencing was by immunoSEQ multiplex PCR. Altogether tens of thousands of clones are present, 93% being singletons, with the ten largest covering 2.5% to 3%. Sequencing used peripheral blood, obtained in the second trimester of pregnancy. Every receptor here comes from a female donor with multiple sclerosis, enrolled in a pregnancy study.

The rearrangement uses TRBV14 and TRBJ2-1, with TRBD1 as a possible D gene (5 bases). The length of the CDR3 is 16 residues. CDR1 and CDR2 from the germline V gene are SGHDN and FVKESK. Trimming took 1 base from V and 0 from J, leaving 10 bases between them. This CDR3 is CASSQVHRGSYNEQFF. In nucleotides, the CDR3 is TGTGCCAGCAGCCAAGTCCATAGGGGCTCCTACAATGAGCAGTTCTTC. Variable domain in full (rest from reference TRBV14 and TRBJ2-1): EAGVTQFPSHSVIEKGQTVTLRCDPISGHDNLYWYRRVMGKEIKFLLHFVKESKQDESGMPNNRFLAERTGGTYSTLKVQPAELEDSGVYFCASSQVHRGSYNEQFFGPGTRLTVL.

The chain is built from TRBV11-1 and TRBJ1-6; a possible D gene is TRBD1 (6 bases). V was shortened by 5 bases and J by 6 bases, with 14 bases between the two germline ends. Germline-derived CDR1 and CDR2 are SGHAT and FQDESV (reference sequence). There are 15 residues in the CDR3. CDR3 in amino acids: CASSPQGRGNSPLHF. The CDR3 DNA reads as TGTGCCAGCAGCCCTCAGGGGAGGGGTAATTCACCCCTCCACTTT.

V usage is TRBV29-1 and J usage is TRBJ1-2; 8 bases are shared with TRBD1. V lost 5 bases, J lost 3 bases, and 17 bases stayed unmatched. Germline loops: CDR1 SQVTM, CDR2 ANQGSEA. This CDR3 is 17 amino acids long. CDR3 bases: TGCAGCGTTCCCCTCGGGACAGGTGATGCCTCCGACTATGGCTACACCTTC. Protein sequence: CSVPLGTGDASDYGYTF.

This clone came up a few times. The CDR3 spells CASSGTGSGYTF. DNA for the CDR3: TGTGCCAGCAGTGGGACAGGGAGCGGCTACACCTTC. This rearrangement joins TRBV2 to TRBJ1-2; 8 bases are shared with TRBD1. V dropped 4 bases and J dropped 8; count of bases not matched to a gene: 3. Per the germline V gene, CDR1 is SNHLY and CDR2 is FYNNEI. The CDR3 contains 12 residues.

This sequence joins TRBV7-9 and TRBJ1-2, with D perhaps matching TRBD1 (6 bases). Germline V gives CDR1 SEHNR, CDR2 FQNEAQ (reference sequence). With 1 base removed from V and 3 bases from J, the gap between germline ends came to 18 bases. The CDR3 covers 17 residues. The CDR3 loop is CASSLETLGRGHYGYTF. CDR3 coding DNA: TGTGCCAGCAGCTTAGAAACCCTGGGCAGGGGACACTATGGCTACACCTTC.

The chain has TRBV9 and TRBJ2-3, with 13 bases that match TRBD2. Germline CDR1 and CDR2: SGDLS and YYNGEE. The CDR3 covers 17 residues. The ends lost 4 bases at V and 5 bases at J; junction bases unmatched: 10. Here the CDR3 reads CASSPWTSGGLEDTQYF. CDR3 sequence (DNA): TGTGCCAGCAGCCCCTGGACTAGCGGGGGCCTAGAAGATACGCAGTATTTT.

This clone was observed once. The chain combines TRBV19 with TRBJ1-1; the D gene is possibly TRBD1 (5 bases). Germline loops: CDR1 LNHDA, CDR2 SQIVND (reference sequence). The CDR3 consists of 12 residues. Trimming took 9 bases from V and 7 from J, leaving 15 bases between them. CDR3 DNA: TGTGCCAGCGCGGGACGGCTATTTGAAGCTTTCTTT. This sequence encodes CASAGRLFEAFF. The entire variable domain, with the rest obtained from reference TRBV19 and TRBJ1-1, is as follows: DGGITQSPKYLFRKEGQNVTLSCEQNLNHDAMYWYRQDPGQGLRLIYYSQIVNDFQKGDIAEGYSVSREKKESFPLTVTSAQKNPTAFYLCASAGRLFEAFFGQGTRLTVV.

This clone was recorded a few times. The CDR3 DNA reads as TGTGCCAGCAGTTACGTAGGGGAATTGTCACCCCTCCACTTT. This codes for CASSYVGELSPLHF. The chain joins TRBV6-5 to TRBJ1-6; weak D call: TRBD1 (5 bases). With 2 bases removed from V and 10 bases from J, the gap between germline ends came to 12 bases. This CDR3 has 14 residues. Germline loops: CDR1 MNHEY, CDR2 SVGAGI.

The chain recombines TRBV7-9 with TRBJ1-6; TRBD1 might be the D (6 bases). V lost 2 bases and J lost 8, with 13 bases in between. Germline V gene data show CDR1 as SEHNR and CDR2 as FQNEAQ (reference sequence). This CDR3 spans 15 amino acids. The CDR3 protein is CASSLYRERDSPLHF. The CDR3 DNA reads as TGTGCCAGCAGCTTATACAGGGAGAGGGATTCACCCCTCCACTTT.

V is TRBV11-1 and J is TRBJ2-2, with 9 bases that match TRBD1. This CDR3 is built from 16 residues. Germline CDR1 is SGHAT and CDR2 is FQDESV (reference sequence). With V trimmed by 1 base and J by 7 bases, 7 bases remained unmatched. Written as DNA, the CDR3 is TGTGCCAGCAGCTTAGTGGCACAGGGGGCTGACGGGGAGCTGTTTTTT. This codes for CASSLVAQGADGELFF.

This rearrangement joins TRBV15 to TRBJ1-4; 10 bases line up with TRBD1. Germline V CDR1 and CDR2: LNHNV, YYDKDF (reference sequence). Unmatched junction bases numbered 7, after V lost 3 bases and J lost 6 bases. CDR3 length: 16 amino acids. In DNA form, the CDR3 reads TGTGCCACCAGCAGGGGAGCCGGGACAGGGGATGAAAAACTGTTTTTT. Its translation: CATSRGAGTGDEKLFF.

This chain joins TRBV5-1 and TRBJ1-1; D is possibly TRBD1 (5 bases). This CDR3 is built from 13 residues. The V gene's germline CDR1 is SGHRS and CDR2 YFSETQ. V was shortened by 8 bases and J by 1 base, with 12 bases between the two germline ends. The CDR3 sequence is CASHRGTNTEAFF. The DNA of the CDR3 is TGCGCCAGTCACCGGGGGACGAACACTGAAGCTTTCTTT.

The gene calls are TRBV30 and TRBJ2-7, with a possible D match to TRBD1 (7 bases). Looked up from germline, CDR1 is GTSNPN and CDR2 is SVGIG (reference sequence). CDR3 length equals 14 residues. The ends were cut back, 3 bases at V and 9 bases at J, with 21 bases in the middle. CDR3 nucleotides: TGTGCCTGGAGCGCGGGACAGAGTATTGGGGGGCAGTACTTC. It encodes CAWSAGQSIGGQYF.

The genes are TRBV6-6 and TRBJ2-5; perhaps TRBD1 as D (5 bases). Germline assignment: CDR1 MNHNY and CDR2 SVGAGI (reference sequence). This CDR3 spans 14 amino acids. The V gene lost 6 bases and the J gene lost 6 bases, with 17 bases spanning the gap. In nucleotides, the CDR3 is TGTGCCAGCAGCCCTACCCAGGGTTTGCAGACCCAGTACTTC. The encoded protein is CASSPTQGLQTQYF.

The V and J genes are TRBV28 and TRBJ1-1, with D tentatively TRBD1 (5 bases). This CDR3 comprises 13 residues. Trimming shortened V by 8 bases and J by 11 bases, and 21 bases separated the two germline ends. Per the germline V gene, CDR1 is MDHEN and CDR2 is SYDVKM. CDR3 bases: TGTGCCAGCGTACCACCGGGGGTTTATGGCGCTTTCTTT. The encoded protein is CASVPPGVYGAFF.

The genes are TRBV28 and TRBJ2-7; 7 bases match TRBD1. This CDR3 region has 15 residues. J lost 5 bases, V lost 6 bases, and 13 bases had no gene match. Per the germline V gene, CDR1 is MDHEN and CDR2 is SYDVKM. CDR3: CASSGTANLGHEQYF. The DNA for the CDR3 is TGTGCCAGCAGCGGGACAGCTAACCTGGGGCACGAGCAGTACTTC.

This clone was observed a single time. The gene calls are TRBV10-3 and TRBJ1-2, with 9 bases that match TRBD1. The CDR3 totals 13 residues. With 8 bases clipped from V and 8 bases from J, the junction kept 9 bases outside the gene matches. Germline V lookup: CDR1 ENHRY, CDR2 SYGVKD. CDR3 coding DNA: TGTGCCATCGCCCGGGACAGGGACGACGGCTACACCTTC. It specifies CAIARDRDDGYTF.

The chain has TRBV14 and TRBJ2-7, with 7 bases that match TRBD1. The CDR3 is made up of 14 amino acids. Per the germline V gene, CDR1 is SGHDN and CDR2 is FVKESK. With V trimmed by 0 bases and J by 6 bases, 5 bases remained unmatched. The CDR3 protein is CASSQETGVREQYF. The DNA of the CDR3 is TGTGCCAGCAGCCAAGAAACAGGGGTCCGCGAGCAGTACTTC.

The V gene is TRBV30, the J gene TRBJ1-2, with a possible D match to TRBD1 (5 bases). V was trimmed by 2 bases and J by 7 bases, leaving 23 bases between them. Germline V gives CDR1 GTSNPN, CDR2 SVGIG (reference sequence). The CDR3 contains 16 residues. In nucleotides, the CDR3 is TGTGCCTGGAGTACCCCGGGGCCGACGGGGGTTGGTGGCTACACCTTC. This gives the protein CAWSTPGPTGVGGYTF. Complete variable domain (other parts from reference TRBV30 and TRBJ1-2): SQTIHQWPATLVQPVGSPLSLECTVEGTSNPNLYWYRQAAGRGLQLLFYSVGIGQISSEVPQNLSASRPQDRQFILSSKKLLLSDSGFYLCAWSTPGPTGVGGYTFGSGTRLTVV.

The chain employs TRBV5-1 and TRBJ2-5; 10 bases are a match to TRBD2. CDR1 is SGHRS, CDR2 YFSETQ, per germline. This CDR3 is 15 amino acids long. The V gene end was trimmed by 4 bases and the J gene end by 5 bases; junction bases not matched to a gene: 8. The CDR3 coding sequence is TGCGCCAGCAGCACAAGCGGGGGGGCTGGGGAGACCCAGTACTTC. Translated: CASSTSGGAGETQYF.

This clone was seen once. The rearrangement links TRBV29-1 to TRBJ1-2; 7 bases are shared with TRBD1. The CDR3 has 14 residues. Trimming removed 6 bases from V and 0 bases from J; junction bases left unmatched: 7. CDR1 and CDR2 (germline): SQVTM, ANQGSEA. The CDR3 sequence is CSVGGTVANYGYTF. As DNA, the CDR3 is TGCAGCGTCGGAGGGACAGTAGCTAACTATGGCTACACCTTC. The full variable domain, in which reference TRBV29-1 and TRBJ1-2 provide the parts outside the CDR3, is SAVISQKPSRDICQRGTSLTIQCQVDSQVTMMFWYRQQPGQSLTLIATANQGSEATYESGFVIDKFPISRPNLTFSTLTVSNMSPEDSSIYLCSVGGTVANYGYTFGSGTRLTVV.

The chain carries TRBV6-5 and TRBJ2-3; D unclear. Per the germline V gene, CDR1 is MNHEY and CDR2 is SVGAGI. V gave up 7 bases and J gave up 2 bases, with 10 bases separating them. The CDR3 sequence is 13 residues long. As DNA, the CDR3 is TGTGCCAGCAATCGACGGGTCACAGATACGCAGTATTTT. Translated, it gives CASNRRVTDTQYF.

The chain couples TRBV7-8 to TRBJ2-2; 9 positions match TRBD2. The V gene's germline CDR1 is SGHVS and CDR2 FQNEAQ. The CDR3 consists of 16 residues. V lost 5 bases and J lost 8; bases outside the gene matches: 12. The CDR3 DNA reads TGTGCCAGCAGCCCCCGTGGAGCGGGGGGAGGGGGGGAGCTGTTTTTT. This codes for CASSPRGAGGGGELFF.

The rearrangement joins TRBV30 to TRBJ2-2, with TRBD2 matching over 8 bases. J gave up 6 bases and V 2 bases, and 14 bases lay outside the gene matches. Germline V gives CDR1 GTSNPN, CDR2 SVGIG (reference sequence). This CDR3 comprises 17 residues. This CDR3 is CAWSHRGGGPRPGELFF. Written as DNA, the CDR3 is TGTGCCTGGAGTCACCGAGGCGGGGGGCCGCGTCCCGGGGAGCTGTTTTTT.